The 5 T cell receptor beta chains below all came from one sample that was sequenced in a study of human T cells and chemical hapten exposure. Time point given: patch test 1, 2 weeks after DPC sensitization. The treatment: therapeutic diphenylcyclopropenone sensitization with weekly scalp DPC. TCRdb used MiXCR to reprocess the RACE reads, holding one entry per CDR3 protein. The data hold roughly 82,000 distinct CDR3 sequences, with about 10% observed a single time. Specimen: whole blood, collected in connection with sensitization to the hapten diphenylcyclopropenone (DPC). The origin of the receptors is a woman aged 55-69 years with alopecia areata. Some clones in this sample may be carry-over from other donors' samples.

This clonotype was seen ten or more times. The chain links TRBV7-9 to TRBJ1-1, with TRBD1 matching 8 bases. The germline V gene has CDR1 SEHNR and CDR2 FQNEAQ (reference sequence). CDR3 length: 13 residues. V lost 5 bases and J lost 5; bases outside the gene matches: 4. The CDR3: CASSTDRETEAFF. The CDR3, as DNA: TGTGCCAGCAGCACGGACAGGGAAACTGAAGCTTTCTTT.

V and J are TRBV7-9 and TRBJ2-1, with D hard to call. Trimming cost V 6 bases and J 6 bases, with 3 bases left between them. This CDR3 is built from 10 residues. The germline V gene encodes CDR1 SEHNR and CDR2 FQNEAQ (reference sequence). DNA for the CDR3: TGTGCCAGCAGTTTCAATGAGCAGTTCTTC. This encodes CASSFNEQFF. The full variable domain, in which reference TRBV7-9 and TRBJ2-1 provide the parts outside the CDR3, is DTGVSQNPRHKITKRGQNVTFRCDPISEHNRLYWYRQTLGQGPEFLTYFQNEAQLEKSRLLSDRFSAERPKGSFSTLEIQRTEQGDSAMYLCASSFNEQFFGPGTRLTVL.

This clonotype was observed many times. The gene calls are TRBV29-1 and TRBJ1-1; D is ambiguous. V dropped 7 bases and J dropped 4 bases, with 13 bases sitting between them. Germline assignment: CDR1 SQVTM and CDR2 ANQGSEA. The CDR3 has 12 amino acids. This CDR3 is CSGVSSGTEAFF. Written as DNA, the CDR3 is TGCAGCGGTGTGAGTAGCGGCACTGAAGCTTTCTTT.

This clonotype is a singleton in its sample. The chain combines TRBV6-1 with TRBJ1-4; D remains unclear. Trimming shortened V by 1 base and J by 7 bases, and 13 bases separated the two germline ends. The germline CDR1 and CDR2 sequences are MNHNS and SASEGT. The CDR3 is made up of 15 amino acids. Written as DNA, the CDR3 is TGTGCCAGCAGTGAAGGAAGGATGGCAGTTGAAAAACTGTTTTTT. Protein product: CASSEGRMAVEKLFF.

The V and J genes are TRBV29-1 and TRBJ1-5; 7 nucleotides match TRBD1. This CDR3 region has 20 residues. V trimming: 7 bases; J trimming: 2 bases; junction bases outside the gene matches: 26. Looked up from germline, CDR1 is SQVTM and CDR2 is ANQGSEA. The CDR3 bases are TGCAGCGAACCCAAAGACCAGGGACAGATCAATGATAGTGGCAATCAGCCCCAGCATTTT. Translated: CSEPKDQGQINDSGNQPQHF.